Below are 27 T cell receptor beta chains sequenced from a single sample in a study of beta chain features in type 1 diabetes. TCRB transcripts that were expressed got sequenced, as all of the isolated RNA had been reverse transcribed. Profiling relied on immunoSEQ multiplex PCR, and the TCRdb table lists in-frame clones only, not all of them. Of 900,000 or so clones listed, 15% to 20% are singletons. The specimen was naive CD4+ T cells from blood. Receptors originate from a woman aged 18-35 years in good health.

This clone occurred a few times. This chain links TRBV2 with TRBJ1-5, with D uncertain. V lost 5 bases to trimming and J lost 4 bases, with 6 bases between them. CDR1 SNHLY and CDR2 FYNNEI come from the germline V gene. The CDR3 is 12 amino acids. DNA for the CDR3: TGTGCCAGCAGTTCGGCTAATCAGCCCCAGCATTTT. Translation gives CASSSANQPQHF.

V and J are TRBV14 and TRBJ2-7; no clear D. Germline V CDR1 and CDR2: SGHDN, FVKESK. This CDR3 comprises 14 residues. Deletions cut 1 base from V and 6 bases from J, with 13 bases between. The CDR3 loop is CASSQGPWSGEQYF. Here the CDR3 DNA reads TGTGCCAGCAGCCAAGGGCCCTGGTCAGGCGAGCAGTACTTC.

This clone was counted only a few times. The V call is TRBV7-3, the J call TRBJ2-1; TRBD2 agrees at 10 bases. Germline values: CDR1 SGHTA, CDR2 FQGTGA. Trimming removed 5 bases from V and 4 bases from J; junction bases left unmatched: 5. The CDR3 is 15 amino acids. The CDR3 DNA follows: TGTGCCAGCAGCCTCGGGACTAGCGAATACAATGAGCAGTTCTTC. Translated, it gives CASSLGTSEYNEQFF.

V usage is TRBV28 and J usage is TRBJ2-7; 9 bases are a match to TRBD1. J lost 5 bases, V lost 5 bases, and 10 bases had no gene match. Germline V gives CDR1 MDHEN, CDR2 SYDVKM. This CDR3 contains 15 residues. CDR3 amino acids: CASSPPGQGFNEQYF. DNA of the CDR3: TGTGCCAGCAGTCCCCCGGGACAGGGATTTAACGAGCAGTACTTC.

This clone showed up just a few times. This chain connects TRBV10-3 to TRBJ2-1, with D unclear. The germline gives CDR1 ENHRY, CDR2 SYGVKD. Trimming took 0 bases from V and 12 from J, leaving 9 bases between them. CDR3 length: 12 residues. The CDR3 region has the DNA TGTGCCATCAGTGAGTCGACTGCTGTGCAGTTCTTC. Protein: CAISESTAVQFF.

This clone was seen a handful of times. The V gene is TRBV19, the J gene TRBJ2-2; 10 bases map to TRBD1. The V segment lost 3 bases and the J segment 5 bases; nucleotides outside the gene matches: 9. The CDR3 length is 17 residues. Germline-derived CDR1 and CDR2 are LNHDA and SQIVND (reference sequence). The CDR3 nucleotides read TGTGCCAGTAGTATCCGACAGGGGGCCACCTTAACCGGGGAGCTGTTTTTT. Translation gives CASSIRQGATLTGELFF. Based on the CDR3 plus reference TRBV19 and TRBJ2-2, the full variable domain is DGGITQSPKYLFRKEGQNVTLSCEQNLNHDAMYWYRQDPGQGLRLIYYSQIVNDFQKGDIAEGYSVSREKKESFPLTVTSAQKNPTAFYLCASSIRQGATLTGELFFGEGSRLTVL.

This clone was counted a single time. This chain joins TRBV28 and TRBJ1-5, with TRBD1 identical over 10 bases. Losses at the gene ends were 5 bases for V and 6 bases for J; bases not matched to a gene: 7. The V gene's germline CDR1 is MDHEN and CDR2 SYDVKM. This CDR3 spans 15 amino acids. CDR3: CASSIGQGVGQPQHF. In nucleotides, the CDR3 is TGTGCCAGCAGTATCGGACAGGGGGTAGGTCAGCCCCAGCATTTT.

The V call is TRBV11-2, the J call TRBJ2-1; D tentatively fits TRBD1 or TRBD2 (6 bases each). The CDR3 has 16 amino acids. CDR1 SGHAT and CDR2 FQNNGV come from the germline V gene. V was cut by 1 base and J by 7 bases, with 17 bases left in between. In DNA form, the CDR3 reads TGTGCCAGCAGCTTAGGAGGGGGGTCAGGGTTAAATGAGCAGTTCTTC. Protein: CASSLGGGSGLNEQFF.

In its sample, this clone was seen a few times. The chain recombines TRBV7-2 with TRBJ2-1; TRBD1 matches at 7 bases. There are 14 residues in the CDR3. Germline values: CDR1 SGHTA, CDR2 FQGNSA. V trimming: 2 bases; J trimming: 8 bases; junction bases outside the gene matches: 6. The CDR3 bases are TGTGCCAGCAGCTTACCAGGGGGACCATATGAGCAGTTCTTC. This encodes CASSLPGGPYEQFF.

The chain combines TRBV5-1 with TRBJ2-7, with D possibly being TRBD1 or TRBD2 (5 bases each). This CDR3 is 14 amino acids long. Germline loops: CDR1 SGHRS, CDR2 YFSETQ. V was pared by 4 bases and J by 2 bases, with 13 bases between. The CDR3 region is CASSPEGRPYEQYF. CDR3 bases: TGCGCCAGCAGCCCTGAGGGACGGCCCTACGAGCAGTACTTC.

V usage is TRBV16 and J usage is TRBJ1-2; D is ambiguous. The CDR3 sequence is 14 residues long. From germline, CDR1 is KGHSY and CDR2 FQNENV. The V gene lost 6 bases and the J gene lost 4 bases, with 15 bases spanning the gap. CDR3 sequence reads: CASRRGSRSYGYTF. The CDR3 coding sequence is TGTGCCAGCAGACGCGGGAGCAGGAGCTATGGCTACACCTTC.

This clone was found many times. The genes are TRBV13 and TRBJ1-5; D is unclear. The germline CDR1 and CDR2 sequences are PRHDT and FYEKMQ (reference sequence). This CDR3 spans 13 amino acids. Trimming left V 0 bases short and J 6 bases short, with 6 bases between. DNA for the CDR3: TGTGCCAGCAGCTTAGGCCTGGGTCAGCCCCAGCATTTT. It translates to CASSLGLGQPQHF. Full variable domain (rest looked up from reference TRBV13 and TRBJ1-5): AAGVIQSPRHLIKEKRETATLKCYPIPRHDTVYWYQQGPGQDPQFLISFYEKMQSDKGSIPDRFSAQQFSDYHSELNMSSLELGDSALYFCASSLGLGQPQHFGDGTRLSIL.

The CDR3 region has the DNA TGTGCCAGCAGCCATAGAGGACGGACGGCAGCTGAAGCTTTCTTT. It yields the protein CASSHRGRTAAEAFF. The chain couples TRBV7-9 to TRBJ1-1; D is unresolved. The CDR3 contains 15 residues. V was pared by 5 bases and J by 6 bases, with 19 bases between. Germline CDR1 is SEHNR and CDR2 is FQNEAQ (reference sequence).

The rearrangement joins TRBV18 to TRBJ2-5; 14 positions agree with TRBD2. The V segment lost 3 bases and the J segment 2 bases; nucleotides outside the gene matches: 5. The CDR3 covers 17 residues. Germline V gene lookup returns CDR1 KGHSH and CDR2 LQKENI. The CDR3 region is CASSPGLAGEWQETQYF. The CDR3 DNA reads as TGTGCCAGCTCACCGGGACTAGCGGGAGAGTGGCAAGAGACCCAGTACTTC.

The chain joins TRBV5-1 to TRBJ1-4, with 8 bases fitting TRBD1. V lost 7 bases to trimming and J lost 10 bases; unmatched junction nucleotides: 12. The germline V gene encodes CDR1 SGHRS and CDR2 YFSETQ. The CDR3 extends over 14 amino acids. CDR3 DNA sequence: TGCGCCAGCCGTAACGGACAGGGACAAGGAAAACTGTTTTTT. Protein product: CASRNGQGQGKLFF.

J is TRBJ1-4 and V is TRBV28, with 10 bases lining up with TRBD1. The trim removed 6 bases at V and 7 bases at J, leaving 5 bases unmatched. The CDR3 is 14 residues long. Germline loops: CDR1 MDHEN, CDR2 SYDVKM. The CDR3 sequence: CASSKTGGGEKLFF. CDR3 sequence (DNA): TGTGCCAGCAGCAAGACAGGGGGCGGTGAAAAACTGTTTTTT. The full variable domain, its missing parts supplied by reference TRBV28 and TRBJ1-4, is DVKVTQSSRYLVKRTGEKVFLECVQDMDHENMFWYRQDPGLGLRLIYFSYDVKMKEKGDIPEGYSVSREKKERFSLILESASTNQTSMYLCASSKTGGGEKLFFGSGTQLSVL.

V is TRBV7-3 and J is TRBJ2-5, with D maybe TRBD1 (6 bases). This CDR3 spans 15 amino acids. Trimming cost V 2 bases and J 5 bases, with 15 bases left between them. The germline CDR1 and CDR2 sequences are SGHTA and FQGTGA. CDR3 bases: TGTGCCAGCAGCTTAGGAACAGGGTTAGGTGAGACCCAGTACTTC. Its translation is CASSLGTGLGETQYF.

This clone has only a few counts. The chain combines TRBV9 with TRBJ2-3; D unresolved. This CDR3 contains 18 residues. The ends were cut back, 3 bases at V and 2 bases at J, with 22 bases in the middle. Germline V gives CDR1 SGDLS, CDR2 YYNGEE. The CDR3, as DNA: TGTGCCAGCAGCGCCAGACCCCTCGCGAAGATCTCCACAGATACGCAGTATTTT. Translation gives CASSARPLAKISTDTQYF.

The chain recombines TRBV28 with TRBJ2-7; 9 positions match TRBD2. V shed 6 bases, J shed 4 bases, and the junction held 13 bases outside the gene matches. The V gene's germline CDR1 is MDHEN and CDR2 SYDVKM. CDR3 size: 16 residues. CDR3 residues: CASRQKLSGSSYEQYF. DNA of the CDR3: TGTGCCAGCAGACAGAAACTTAGCGGGAGTTCGTACGAGCAGTACTTC. Full variable domain (outside the CDR3, taken from reference TRBV28 and TRBJ2-7): DVKVTQSSRYLVKRTGEKVFLECVQDMDHENMFWYRQDPGLGLRLIYFSYDVKMKEKGDIPEGYSVSREKKERFSLILESASTNQTSMYLCASRQKLSGSSYEQYFGPGTRLTVT.

This clone was observed a handful of times. The chain employs TRBV4-2 and TRBJ2-4; 9 bases align to TRBD2. The CDR3 has 17 residues. V shed 6 bases, J shed 6 bases, and the junction held 15 bases outside the gene matches. Looked up from germline, CDR1 is LGHNA and CDR2 is YNFKEQ. CDR3 amino acids: CASSPELIAGVGNIQYF. CDR3 DNA sequence: TGTGCCAGCAGTCCCGAACTAATAGCGGGAGTTGGAAACATTCAGTACTTC.

In this sample, this clone turned up a few times. The chain links TRBV6-6 to TRBJ2-3; D is perhaps TRBD1 (6 bases). The CDR3 contains 15 residues. V lost 4 bases to trimming and J lost 6 bases, with 17 bases between them. CDR1 is MNHNY and CDR2 is SVGAGI in the germline V gene (reference sequence). As DNA, the CDR3 is TGTGCCAGCAGTTGGCCGGGACAAGCGTGGGATACGCAGTATTTT. This translates into CASSWPGQAWDTQYF.

The chain employs TRBV19 and TRBJ1-5; possible D gene TRBD1, 6 bases. V lost 1 base and J lost 5, with 12 bases in between. Germline CDR1 is LNHDA and CDR2 is SQIVND (reference sequence). The length of the CDR3 is 15 residues. The CDR3 sequence: CASSIGTGGHQPQHF. The CDR3 DNA is TGTGCCAGTAGTATAGGGACGGGGGGGCATCAGCCCCAGCATTTT.

As to this clone: The sample carries other DNA sequences with the same CDR3. The CDR3 DNA reads as TGTGCCAGCAGCTTGGGTGACCAAGAGACCCAGTACTTC. Translation: CASSLGDQETQYF. This chain links TRBV11-2 with TRBJ2-5, with D uncertain. With 3 bases removed from V and 0 bases from J, the gap between germline ends came to 5 bases. Germline V lookup: CDR1 SGHAT, CDR2 FQNNGV. The CDR3 extends over 13 amino acids.

The chain employs TRBV29-1 and TRBJ2-2, with D hard to call. This CDR3 is built from 14 residues. Germline assignment: CDR1 SQVTM and CDR2 ANQGSEA. The ends were cut back, 2 bases at V and 5 bases at J, with 12 bases in the middle. The CDR3 region is CSVEIQYGTGELFF. The CDR3 DNA reads as TGCAGCGTTGAAATTCAGTACGGAACCGGGGAGCTGTTTTTT.

The rearrangement links TRBV7-3 to TRBJ2-3, with D possibly TRBD2 on 6 matching bases. Looked up from germline, CDR1 is SGHTA and CDR2 is FQGTGA. The CDR3 is 15 residues long. V lost 2 bases, J lost 5 bases, and 14 bases lay in between. For the CDR3, the DNA is TGTGCCAGCAGCTTATTTGGGGGAGCGGGAGATACGCAGTATTTT. Translating it yields CASSLFGGAGDTQYF.

The CDR3 DNA reads as TGTGCCAGCAGTTACATGGGAGGGAGCTCCTACGAGCAGTACTTC. This sequence encodes CASSYMGGSSYEQYF. J is TRBJ2-7 and V is TRBV6-5; 7 bases are shared with TRBD2. Germline V gene data show CDR1 as MNHEY and CDR2 as SVGAGI. With V trimmed by 2 bases and J by 0 bases, 4 bases remained unmatched. The length of the CDR3 is 15 residues.

This clone was found a few times. At one boundary the junction diverges from the germline segment, which might be a read error. The chain combines TRBV18 with TRBJ2-1; TRBD1 is a possible D gene (5 bases). CDR3 length: 13 amino acids. The V gene's germline CDR1 is KGHSH and CDR2 LQKENI. DNA of the CDR3: TGTGCCAGCTCCCCACAGGTGCAGGATGAGCAGTTCTTC. Translating gives CASSPQVQDEQFF.